This T cell receptor (beta chain) emerged from a study of blood T cell repertoires in COVID-19. Study-level information: Some COVID-19 samples were acute and others convalescent; all came from the United States, Italy and Spain. Nucleic acid was either cDNA or gDNA, and it came from T cells, B-cell-depleted T cells, or PBMCs.

As originally analysed: Amplified reference gene primers provided the basis for estimating nucleated cell counts. Method: immunoSEQ multiplex PCR; TCRdb's copy keeps in-frame clones and lacks some. That table furnishes V, J and clone size, whereas the DNA furnished D and trimming. The table records tens of thousands of clones, approximately 78% of them present only once. Germline V lookup: CDR1 SGHNT, CDR2 YYREEE (reference sequence). Trimming stripped 0 bases from V and 0 bases from J, with 10 bases between. The CDR3 sequence is 16 residues long. The specimen was peripheral blood. The gene calls are TRBV5-4 and TRBJ1-3; the D gene is possibly TRBD1 (6 bases). This sequence originates from a woman of 80 years or more with active or convalescent COVID-19. Here the CDR3 DNA reads TGTGCCAGCAGCTTGGATGCAGGGGTCTCTGGAAACACCATATATTTT. Translating gives CASSLDAGVSGNTIYF.